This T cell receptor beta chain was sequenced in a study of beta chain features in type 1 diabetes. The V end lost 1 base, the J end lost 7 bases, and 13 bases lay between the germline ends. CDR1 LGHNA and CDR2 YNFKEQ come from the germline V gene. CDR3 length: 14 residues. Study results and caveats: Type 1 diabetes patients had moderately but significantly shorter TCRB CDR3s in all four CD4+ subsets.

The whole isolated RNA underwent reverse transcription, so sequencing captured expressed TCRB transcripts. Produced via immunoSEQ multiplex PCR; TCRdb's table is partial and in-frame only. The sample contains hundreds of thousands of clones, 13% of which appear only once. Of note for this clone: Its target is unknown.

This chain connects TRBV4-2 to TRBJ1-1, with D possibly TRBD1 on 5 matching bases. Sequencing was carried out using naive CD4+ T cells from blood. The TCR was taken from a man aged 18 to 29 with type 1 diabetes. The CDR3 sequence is CASSQVWARDEAFF. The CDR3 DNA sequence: TGTGCCAGCAGCCAAGTTTGGGCCAGGGATGAAGCTTTCTTT.